This paragraph reports one TCR beta chain. TCRdb's table, derived via immunoSEQ multiplex PCR, lists solely in-frame clones and lacks some. Among some 15,000 clones listed, over 60% were seen once. Germline assignment: CDR1 SQVTM and CDR2 ANQGSEA. The CDR3 is 18 amino acids. V gave up 3 bases and J gave up 0 bases; unmatched junction bases: 8. This sample is drawn from a study of T cells after somatic rescue of genetic block. The sequenced sample consisted of peripheral blood mononuclear cells (PBMCs). The sequence was obtained from a man aged 18 to 35. The chain is built from TRBV29-1 and TRBJ2-1; 13 nucleotides align to TRBD2. The CDR3 here is CSVDGTSGDLSSYNEQFF. In DNA form, the CDR3 reads TGCAGCGTTGACGGGACTAGCGGGGATTTGAGCTCCTACAATGAGCAGTTCTTC.